This TCR beta chain is from a study of Ad26.COV2.S vaccination and SARS-CoV-2 variants. Some clones are missing from TCRdb's copy, which holds only in-frame ones; the method was immunoSEQ multiplex PCR. The sample lists around 450,000 clones, roughly 90% occurring once. The sample's treatment: approximately 18 received Ad26.COV2.S at low or high dose, single or two shots; 5 received placebo; per-sample allocation not given. Sampling took place 63 days after the first vaccine or placebo injection. There are 13 residues in the CDR3. The junction had 5 bases not matched to a gene; V was cut back by 7 bases and J by 3 bases.

V usage is TRBV23-1 and J usage is TRBJ1-2, with 7 positions matching TRBD1. TRBV23-1 falls under the ORF class, with uncertain function. The receptor comes from a person between 18 and 60 years old who received the Ad26.COV2.S COVID-19 vaccine or a placebo. Sample: peripheral blood, taken in a trial of Ad26.COV2.S vaccine versus placebo. The CDR3 protein is CASTRTGDYGYTF. CDR3 coding DNA: TGCGCCAGCACTAGAACAGGGGACTATGGCTACACCTTC.